This T cell receptor (beta chain) stems from a study of beta chain features in type 1 diabetes. Overall study: Sorted cells, about 99 million in number, were examined across all samples.

General study points: HLA influence on TCRB rearrangement stayed unresolved here. Within each of all four CD4+ subsets, Type 1 diabetes patients had TCRB CDR3s that were moderately but significantly shorter.

V shed 6 bases and J 5 bases; nucleotides not matched to a gene: 6. This CDR3 has 15 amino acids. The germline gives CDR1 MNHEY, CDR2 SVGAGI. Reverse transcribing all isolated RNA meant expressed TCRB transcripts were sequenced. Libraries were prepared by immunoSEQ multiplex PCR; TCRdb keeps only in-frame clonotypes and omits some of them. Seen here are around 170,000 clones, around 9.7% observed once, and the top ten hold under 0.75%. Regarding this clone: Antigen specificity is unknown.

Sequencing was carried out using central memory CD4+ T cells from blood. The chain links TRBV6-5 to TRBJ2-1, with 11 bases that match TRBD2. This TCR derives from a woman between 25 and 40 years old with type 1 diabetes. The CDR3 is CASRPGTSGNNEQFF. CDR3 bases: TGTGCCAGCAGGCCCGGGACTAGCGGAAACAATGAGCAGTTCTTC.